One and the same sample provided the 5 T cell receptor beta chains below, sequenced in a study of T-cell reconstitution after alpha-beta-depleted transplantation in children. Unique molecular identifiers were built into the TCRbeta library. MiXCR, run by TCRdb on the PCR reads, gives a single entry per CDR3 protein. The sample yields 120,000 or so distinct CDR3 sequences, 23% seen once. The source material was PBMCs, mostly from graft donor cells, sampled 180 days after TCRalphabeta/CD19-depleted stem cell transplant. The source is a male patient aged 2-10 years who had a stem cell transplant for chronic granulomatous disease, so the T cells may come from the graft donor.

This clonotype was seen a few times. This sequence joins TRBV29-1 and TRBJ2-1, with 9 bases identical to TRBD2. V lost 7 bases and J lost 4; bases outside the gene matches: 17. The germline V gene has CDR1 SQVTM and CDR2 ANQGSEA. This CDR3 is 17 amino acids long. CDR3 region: CSAKARQAGGIYNEQFF. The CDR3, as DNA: TGCAGCGCTAAAGCACGACAAGCGGGGGGCATTTACAATGAGCAGTTCTTC.

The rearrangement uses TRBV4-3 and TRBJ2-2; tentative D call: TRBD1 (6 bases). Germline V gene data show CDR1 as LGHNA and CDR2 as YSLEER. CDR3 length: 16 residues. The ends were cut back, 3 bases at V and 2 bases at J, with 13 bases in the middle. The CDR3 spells CASSQIGGPNTGELFF. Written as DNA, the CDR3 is TGCGCCAGCAGCCAGATAGGGGGACCTAACACCGGGGAGCTGTTTTTT.

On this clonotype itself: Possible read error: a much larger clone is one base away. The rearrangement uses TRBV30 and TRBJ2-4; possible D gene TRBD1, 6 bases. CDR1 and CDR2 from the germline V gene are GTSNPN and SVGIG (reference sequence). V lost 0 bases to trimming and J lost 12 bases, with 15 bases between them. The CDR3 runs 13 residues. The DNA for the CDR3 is TGTGCCTGGAGTGTAAGAGGGCCGGACAGTCAGTACTTC. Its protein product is CAWSVRGPDSQYF.

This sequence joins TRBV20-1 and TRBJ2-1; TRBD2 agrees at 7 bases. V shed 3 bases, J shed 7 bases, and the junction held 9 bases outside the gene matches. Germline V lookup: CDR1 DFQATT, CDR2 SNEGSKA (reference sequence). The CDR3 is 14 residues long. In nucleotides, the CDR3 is TGCAGTGCTAGCGGCGGGGGTGGGTGGAATGAGCAGTTCTTC. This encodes CSASGGGGWNEQFF.

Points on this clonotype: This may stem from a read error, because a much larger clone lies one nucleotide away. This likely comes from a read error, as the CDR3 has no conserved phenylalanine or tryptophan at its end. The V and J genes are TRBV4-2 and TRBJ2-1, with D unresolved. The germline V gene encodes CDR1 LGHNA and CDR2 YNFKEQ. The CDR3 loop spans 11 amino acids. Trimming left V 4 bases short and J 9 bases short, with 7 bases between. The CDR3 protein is CASSRSSEQFL. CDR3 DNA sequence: TGTGCCAGCAGCCGCTCCAGTGAGCAGTTCTTG.